Described below is a single T cell receptor (beta chain) sequence and its context. Its antigen specificity is not known. No much larger clone exists at a distance of one base, and base qualities are not known. Peripheral blood CD8+ and CD4+ T cells from healthy donors, Susac syndrome patients and multiple sclerosis patients were profiled using high-throughput TCR beta sequencing. The Susac syndrome patients fulfilled recently defined diagnostic criteria for definite or probable disease. Bulk CD8+ and CD4+ T cells were purified by magnetic negative isolation, whereas CD8+ TEMRA cells were enriched by FACS. Blood was collected in EDTA tubes and processed within 24 hours, with PBMCs isolated through density gradient centrifugation. PBMCs intended for TCR sequencing were cryopreserved in liquid nitrogen and thawed later in a water bath at 37 degrees C. A purity of at least 90% was achieved for sorted or isolated CD4+, CD8+ and CD8+ TEMRA cells.

RNA was extracted using the RNeasy kit, and roughly 0.5 to 1 microgram was reverse transcribed with random hexamers. The immunoSEQ multiplex PCR assay, covering 54 Vbeta and 13 Jbeta segments, was used to amplify TCR beta CDR3 regions. PCR amplification bias was corrected by using a synthetic template baseline for primer optimization and computational correction. Concerning the study's data processing: Only productive sequences were kept, with reads annotated to V, D and J genes according to IMGT and analyzed in immunoSEQ Analyzer. Clonality was calculated as one minus the Shannon entropy normalized by log2 of the number of productive unique sequences. Public and private clones were assessed among the 100 most prevalent clones of each patient and control. Clones were defined as Susac-specific if absent from the healthy and MS cohorts, from around 1,000 published viral clones and from other ImmuneACCESS disease sequences. The public reads were reanalyzed by TCRdb: fastp trimming at Q25, MiXCR alignment, in-frame beta chains only. Each entry is one CDR3 protein sequence, shown with its most common DNA and genes. These V and J calls are TCRdb output, not the study's own analysis. Counted in this sample were roughly 89,000 distinct CDR3 sequences; approximately 96% of them appeared once. The top ten hold more than 0.35% of the sample.

This specimen belongs to a study of CD8 T cells in Susac syndrome (dated by TCRdb to between 2018 and 2021). As for the study more broadly: Among the sequenced Susac syndrome patients, five or six had clinically active disease and fewer than ten were in clinical remission. At blood withdrawal, Susac syndrome patients were therapy-naive, treated with corticosteroids (with IVIg additionally given to some), or treated with IVIg alone. The study used repertoire sequencing to test whether antigen drove CD8+ T cell activation and differentiation in Susac syndrome. The clonality of the CD8+ T cell repertoire was compared across 12 healthy donors, roughly 14 Susac syndrome patients and about 15 multiple sclerosis patients. What the study reported, not specific to this receptor: The number of individuals in the TCR sequencing and HLA analysis was acknowledged as relatively small. Susac syndrome CD8+ repertoires showed clonal expansion, highest in CD8+ TEMRA cells and greater in clinically active than remitting patients. In the total CD8+ and CD8+ TEMRA repertoires, approximately 16 and five Susac-specific public clones, respectively, were identified.

Sequences were obtained from CD8+ T cells from PBMCs. The clonotype comes from a human donor with Susac syndrome.

The CDR3 reads CASSLIPGAIKHTEAFF. The nucleotide sequence is given as TGTGCCAGCAGCTTAATTCCAGGGGCGATTAAGCACACTGAAGCTTTCTTT. The chain is assembled from TRBV7-9 and TRBJ1-1; the D segment could be TRBD1, given 6 matching bases. From the cysteine through the phenylalanine, the CDR3 covers 17 amino acids. CDR3 DNA only is kept here, 51 bases in frame from base 1. From a lookup of the germline V gene (reference sequence), CDR1 and CDR2 are SEHNR and FQNEAQ. Deletion took 2 bases off V and 3 bases off J, with a span of 19 bases between the germline ends.